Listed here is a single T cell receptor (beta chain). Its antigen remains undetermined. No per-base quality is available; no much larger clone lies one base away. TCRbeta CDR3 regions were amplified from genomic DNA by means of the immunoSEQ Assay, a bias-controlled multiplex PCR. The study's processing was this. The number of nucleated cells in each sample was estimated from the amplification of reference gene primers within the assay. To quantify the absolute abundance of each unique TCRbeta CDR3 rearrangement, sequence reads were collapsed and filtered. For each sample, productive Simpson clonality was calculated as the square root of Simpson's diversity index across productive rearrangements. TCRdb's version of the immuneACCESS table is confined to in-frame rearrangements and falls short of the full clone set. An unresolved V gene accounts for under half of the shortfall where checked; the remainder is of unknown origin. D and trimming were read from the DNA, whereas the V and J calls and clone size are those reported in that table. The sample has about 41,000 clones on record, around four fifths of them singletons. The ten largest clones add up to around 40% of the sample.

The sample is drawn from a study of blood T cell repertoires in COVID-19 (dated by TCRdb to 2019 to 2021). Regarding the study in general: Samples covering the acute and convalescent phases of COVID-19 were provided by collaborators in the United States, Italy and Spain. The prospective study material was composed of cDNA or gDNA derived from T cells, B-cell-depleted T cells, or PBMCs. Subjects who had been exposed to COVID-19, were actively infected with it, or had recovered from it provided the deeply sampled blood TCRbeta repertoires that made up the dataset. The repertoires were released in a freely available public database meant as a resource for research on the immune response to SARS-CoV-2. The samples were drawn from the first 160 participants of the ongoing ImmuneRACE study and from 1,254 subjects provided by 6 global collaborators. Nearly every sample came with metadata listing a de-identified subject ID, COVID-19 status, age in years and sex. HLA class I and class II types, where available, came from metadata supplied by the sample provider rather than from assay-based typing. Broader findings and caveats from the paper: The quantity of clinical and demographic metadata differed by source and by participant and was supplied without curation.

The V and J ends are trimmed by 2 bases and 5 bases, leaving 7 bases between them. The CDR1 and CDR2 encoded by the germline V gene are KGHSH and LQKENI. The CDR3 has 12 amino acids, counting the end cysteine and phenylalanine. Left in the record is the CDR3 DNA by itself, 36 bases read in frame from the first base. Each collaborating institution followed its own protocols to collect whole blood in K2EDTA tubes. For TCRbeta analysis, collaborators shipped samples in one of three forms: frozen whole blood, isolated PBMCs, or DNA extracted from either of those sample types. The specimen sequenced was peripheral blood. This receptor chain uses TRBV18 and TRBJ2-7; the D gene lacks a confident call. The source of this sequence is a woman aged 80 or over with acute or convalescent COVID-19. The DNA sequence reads TGTGCCAGCTCACCAGGCGGCGACGAGCAGTACTTC. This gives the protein CASSPGGDEQYF.